Listed below are T cell receptor beta chains from one sample, sequenced in a study of blood T cell repertoires in COVID-19. Profiled with immunoSEQ multiplex PCR; TCRdb holds only in-frame clones, not every one. The data hold 350,000 or so clones, with roughly 89% observed a single time. Sequenced sample: peripheral blood. These receptors originate from a woman between 55 and 75 years old with COVID-19, enrolled during active disease. Both conserved end residues are part of each CDR3. D genes are given only for firm matches. Rows may omit the clone size; those that give it use once, few, many or a size class.

V gene: TRBV5-1
J gene: TRBJ2-7
D gene: -
clone size: few
CDR3 DNA: TGCGCCAGCAGCTCCACAGGGCTCCAACGGTACGAGCAGTACTTC
CDR3 protein: CASSSTGLQRYEQYF

V gene: TRBV29-1
J gene: TRBJ2-5
D gene: -
clone size: once
CDR3 DNA: TGCAGCGTTGGAGCAGGGAACGGGGAGACCCAGTACTTC
CDR3 protein: CSVGAGNGETQYF

V gene: TRBV27
J gene: TRBJ2-6
D gene: -
clone size: -
CDR3 DNA: TGTGCCAGCCCCATCCGGACACCACGAACCCCCTCTGGGGCCAACGTCCTGACTTTC
CDR3 protein: CASPIRTPRTPSGANVLTF

V gene: TRBV9
J gene: TRBJ2-7
D gene: TRBD1
clone size: -
CDR3 DNA: TGTGCCAGCAGCGCCGAAGGACAGGGGGTCGACGAGCAGTACTTC
CDR3 protein: CASSAEGQGVDEQYF

V gene: TRBV28
J gene: TRBJ1-5
D gene: -
clone size: once
CDR3 DNA: TGTGCCAGCAGCCCCGGCGGGGGGGTTGACAATCAGCCCCAGCATTTT
CDR3 protein: CASSPGGGVDNQPQHF

V gene: TRBV5-1
J gene: TRBJ1-1
D gene: -
clone size: -
CDR3 DNA: TGCGCCAGCAGCTTGGTGGCTCAGAACACTGAAGCTTTCTTT
CDR3 protein: CASSLVAQNTEAFF

V gene: TRBV3-1/TRBV3-2
J gene: TRBJ2-1
D gene: -
clone size: -
CDR3 DNA: TGTGCCAGCAGCCCGAGTGCGGCTGAGCAGTTCTTC
CDR3 protein: CASSPSAAEQFF

V gene: TRBV30
J gene: TRBJ1-4
D gene: -
clone size: -
CDR3 DNA: TGTGCCTTTGGGGCTGAGGAAAAACTGTTTTTT
CDR3 protein: CAFGAEEKLFF

V gene: TRBV3-1/TRBV3-2
J gene: TRBJ1-2
D gene: -
clone size: -
CDR3 DNA: TGTGCCAGCAGCCGTGACGGAGTCCATGGCTACACCTTC
CDR3 protein: CASSRDGVHGYTF

V gene: TRBV3-1/TRBV3-2
J gene: TRBJ2-6
D gene: -
clone size: -
CDR3 DNA: TGTGCCAGCAGCCAAGGACAGCCCTCTGGGGCCAACGTCCTGACTTTC
CDR3 protein: CASSQGQPSGANVLTF

V gene: TRBV6-1
J gene: TRBJ1-1
D gene: -
clone size: -
CDR3 DNA: TGTGCCAGCAGTGAATCGGTTGCCCGGAGAGCTTTCTTT
CDR3 protein: CASSESVARRAFF

V gene: TRBV3-1/TRBV3-2
J gene: TRBJ1-5
D gene: -
clone size: -
CDR3 DNA: TGTGCCAGCAGCCAAGGCGGTACAGGGACTCAGCCCCAGCATTTT
CDR3 protein: CASSQGGTGTQPQHF

V gene: TRBV6-5
J gene: TRBJ1-4
D gene: -
clone size: -
CDR3 DNA: TGTGCCAGCAGTCCCAACCTCCTGGCGAGGGAAAAACTGTTTTTT
CDR3 protein: CASSPNLLAREKLFF

V gene: TRBV6-5
J gene: TRBJ2-3
D gene: TRBD2
clone size: -
CDR3 DNA: TGTGCCATCCTCCGACTAGCTAGCACAGATACGCAGTATTTT
CDR3 protein: CAILRLASTDTQYF

V gene: TRBV21-1
J gene: TRBJ2-3
D gene: -
clone size: -
CDR3 DNA: TGTGCCAGCAGGGGCCGGAATTCCGCCGATACGCAGTATTTT
CDR3 protein: CASRGRNSADTQYF

V gene: TRBV5-6
J gene: TRBJ1-2
D gene: -
clone size: -
CDR3 DNA: TGTGCCAGCAGCTTCTGGGACAATAAACTAGATGGCTACACCTTC
CDR3 protein: CASSFWDNKLDGYTF

V gene: TRBV5-5
J gene: TRBJ2-7
D gene: -
clone size: -
CDR3 DNA: TGTGCCAGCAGCGGAAGACAGATTAGCGAGCAGTACTTC
CDR3 protein: CASSGRQISEQYF

V gene: TRBV30
J gene: TRBJ1-3
D gene: -
clone size: -
CDR3 DNA: TGTGCCTGGACAGGGGTAACTGGAAACACCATATATTTT
CDR3 protein: CAWTGVTGNTIYF

V gene: TRBV28
J gene: TRBJ1-2
D gene: TRBD1
clone size: few
CDR3 DNA: TGTGCCATCCGGACAGGGAAGGACTATGGCTACACCTTC
CDR3 protein: CAIRTGKDYGYTF

V gene: TRBV6-6
J gene: TRBJ1-6
D gene: -
clone size: -
CDR3 DNA: TGTGCCAGCAGTTATGCAGGGTGGGATTCACCCCTCCACTTT
CDR3 protein: CASSYAGWDSPLHF